The 32 T cell receptor beta chains below all came from one sample that was sequenced in a study of cytomegalovirus exposure and HLA in healthy donors. The study ran its PCR with 60 Vbeta and 13 Jbeta primers. TCRdb's copy holds only in-frame clones and misses some; the assay was immunoSEQ multiplex PCR. The profile shows 130,000 or so clones, roughly four fifths of them singletons. Sequencing was carried out using PBMCs. The receptor source for this set is a man aged 40-55 years in good health and CMV-seronegative.

The chain recombines TRBV7-2 with TRBJ2-3; 9 nucleotides match TRBD2. From germline, CDR1 is SGHTA and CDR2 FQGNSA. CDR3 length equals 15 residues. With 1 base clipped from V and 3 bases from J, the junction kept 2 bases outside the gene matches. The CDR3, as DNA: TGTGCCAGCAGCTTAGACCTAGCGGGGACAGATACGCAGTATTTT. Encoded protein: CASSLDLAGTDTQYF.

As to this clone: The same CDR3 arises from other DNA sequences in this sample as well. The V and J genes are TRBV4-3 and TRBJ2-2, with TRBD2 matching 9 bases. Germline CDR1 LGHNA, CDR2 YSLEER. The V and J ends lost 0 bases and 7 bases, in that order; junction bases with no gene match: 15. This CDR3 region has 19 residues. The CDR3 DNA follows: TGCGCCAGCAGCCAAGATGCTCAGGCTAGCGGGGATCCGGTCGGGGAGCTGTTTTTT. Translated, it gives CASSQDAQASGDPVGELFF.

This chain joins TRBV27 and TRBJ2-5; D is unresolved. The V end lost 3 bases, the J end lost 2 bases, and 10 bases lay between the germline ends. The CDR3 is 14 amino acids. Germline CDR1 MNHEY, CDR2 SMNVEV (reference sequence). The CDR3 reads CASSFLESQETQYF. In nucleotides, the CDR3 is TGTGCCAGCAGTTTTTTGGAGTCACAAGAGACCCAGTACTTC.

In this sample, this clone turned up a few times. V usage is TRBV5-1 and J usage is TRBJ2-1, with TRBD2 matching 10 bases. CDR1 is SGHRS and CDR2 is YFSETQ in the germline V gene. J was trimmed by 8 bases and V by 0 bases; bases with no gene match: 2. This CDR3 has 14 residues. CDR3 amino acids: CASSLGLAGYEQFF. In DNA, the CDR3 is TGCGCCAGCAGCTTGGGACTAGCGGGCTATGAGCAGTTCTTC.

This rearrangement joins TRBV7-8 to TRBJ1-1; possible D gene TRBD1, 5 bases. Germline-derived CDR1 and CDR2 are SGHVS and FQNEAQ. The CDR3 extends over 15 amino acids. The germline V and J ends were trimmed by 4 bases and 6 bases, with 18 bases remaining between them. CDR3 sequence reads: CASSSSRARVPEAFF. For the CDR3, the DNA is TGTGCCAGCAGCTCCAGTCGGGCCAGGGTCCCTGAAGCTTTCTTT.

The CDR3 here is CASSPPLVAGQKDTQYF. CDR3 nucleotides: TGTGCCAGCAGCCCACCGTTGGTTGCGGGGCAGAAAGATACGCAGTATTTT. The chain uses TRBV5-4 and TRBJ2-3, with TRBD2 as a possible D gene (6 bases). Trimming left V 4 bases short and J 5 bases short, with 23 bases between. Germline V lookup: CDR1 SGHNT, CDR2 YYREEE (reference sequence). CDR3 size: 17 residues.

This chain uses TRBV19 with TRBJ2-1; no firm D call. Trimming removed 5 bases from V and 9 bases from J, with 11 bases in between. Germline-derived CDR1 and CDR2 are LNHDA and SQIVND (reference sequence). The CDR3 spans 12 residues. The CDR3 reads CASSETIGEQFF. The CDR3 bases are TGTGCCAGTAGTGAAACGATCGGTGAGCAGTTCTTC.

The CDR3 here is CASSLTWDRGVGYTF. The CDR3 DNA reads TGTGCCAGCAGCTTAACGTGGGACAGGGGTGTTGGCTACACCTTC. The chain employs TRBV7-9 and TRBJ1-2; 10 bases are shared with TRBD1. Germline V gene sequence: CDR1 SEHNR, CDR2 FQNEAQ (reference sequence). The junction had 7 bases not matched to a gene; V was cut back by 2 bases and J by 7 bases. CDR3 size: 15 residues. Looking up the rest from reference TRBV7-9 and TRBJ1-2 gives the full variable domain: DTGVSQNPRHKITKRGQNVTFRCDPISEHNRLYWYRQTLGQGPEFLTYFQNEAQLEKSRLLSDRFSAERPKGSFSTLEIQRTEQGDSAMYLCASSLTWDRGVGYTFGSGTRLTVV.

This clone was observed a single time. The chain couples TRBV10-3 to TRBJ2-2; maybe TRBD2 (6 bases). Germline V CDR1 and CDR2: ENHRY, SYGVKD. This CDR3 contains 15 residues. V was trimmed by 4 bases and J by 6 bases, leaving 15 bases between them. In DNA, the CDR3 is TGTGCCATCAGTGGGTTGGGAGGAGACGCCGGGGAGCTGTTTTTT. This encodes CAISGLGGDAGELFF.

This clone was detected a few times. The rearrangement uses TRBV5-1 and TRBJ2-1, with a weak D call TRBD2 (5 bases). Germline CDR1 reads SGHRS; CDR2 reads YFSETQ. Trimming left V 5 bases short and J 6 bases short, with 9 bases between. The CDR3 sequence is 12 residues long. The CDR3, as DNA: TGCGCCAGCAGTGAGGGTAGCAATGAGCAGTTCTTC. Its protein product is CASSEGSNEQFF. The full variable domain, with the rest looked up from reference TRBV5-1 and TRBJ2-1, is KAGVTQTPRYLIKTRGQQVTLSCSPISGHRSVSWYQQTPGQGLQFLFEYFSETQRNKGNFPGRFSGRQFSNSRSEMNVSTLELGDSALYLCASSEGSNEQFFGPGTRLTVL.

The rearrangement uses TRBV28 and TRBJ2-3, with D possibly TRBD2 on 5 matching bases. This CDR3 is 12 amino acids long. V lost 2 bases, J lost 9 bases, and 9 bases lay in between. Germline values: CDR1 MDHEN, CDR2 SYDVKM. The CDR3 DNA is TGTGCCAGCAGTTTACAGGAGGTCACGCAGTATTTT. Protein: CASSLQEVTQYF.

This clone was recorded once. The rearrangement uses TRBV7-2 and TRBJ2-3; D remains ambiguous. This CDR3 is built from 14 residues. Trimming removed 1 base at V and 6 bases at J, with 11 bases between. The germline V gene encodes CDR1 SGHTA and CDR2 FQGNSA. Written as DNA, the CDR3 is TGTGCCAGCAGCTTAGGGTTCAGGATCGATACGCAGTATTTT. It codes for CASSLGFRIDTQYF.

The chain has TRBV6-1 and TRBJ2-5; 9 bases match TRBD1. V lost 1 base to trimming and J lost 0 bases; unmatched junction nucleotides: 0. This CDR3 has 15 amino acids. The germline gives CDR1 MNHNS, CDR2 SASEGT. CDR3 protein: CASSEGDRDQETQYF. The CDR3, as DNA: TGTGCCAGCAGTGAAGGGGACAGGGACCAAGAGACCCAGTACTTC.

This clone was counted once. The chain carries TRBV18 and TRBJ1-1; 8 positions agree with TRBD1. The CDR3 contains 14 residues. From germline, CDR1 is KGHSH and CDR2 LQKENI. V was clipped by 4 bases and J by 3 bases; unmatched bases: 4. The CDR3 loop reads CASSRETGDTEAFF. The CDR3 coding sequence is TGTGCCAGCTCACGGGAGACAGGGGACACTGAAGCTTTCTTT. The variable domain in full, completed from reference TRBV18 and TRBJ1-1, reads NAGVMQNPRHLVRRRGQEARLRCSPMKGHSHVYWYRQLPEEGLKFMVYLQKENIIDESGMPKERFSAEFPKEGPSILRIQQVVRGDSAAYFCASSRETGDTEAFFGQGTRLTVV.

This chain uses TRBV5-1 with TRBJ1-2, with D possibly TRBD1 on 6 matching bases. Trimming left V 0 bases short and J 8 bases short, with 11 bases between. The CDR3 is 13 residues long. The germline V gene has CDR1 SGHRS and CDR2 YFSETQ. The CDR3 DNA reads as TGCGCCAGCAGCTTGGTGCAGGGGACGGGCTACACCTTC. Its translation: CASSLVQGTGYTF. The variable domain in full, with the rest retrieved from reference TRBV5-1 and TRBJ1-2, is KAGVTQTPRYLIKTRGQQVTLSCSPISGHRSVSWYQQTPGQGLQFLFEYFSETQRNKGNFPGRFSGRQFSNSRSEMNVSTLELGDSALYLCASSLVQGTGYTFGSGTRLTVV.

The rearrangement joins TRBV5-1 to TRBJ1-2; D might be TRBD1 (5 bases). Between the trimmed V and J ends, which lost 4 bases and 4 bases, there was a span of 17 bases. In germline, CDR1 is SGHRS, CDR2 YFSETQ. The CDR3 contains 15 residues. The CDR3: CASSPAQGWGYGYTF. The CDR3 region has the DNA TGCGCCAGCAGCCCTGCTCAGGGATGGGGCTATGGCTACACCTTC.

V usage is TRBV4-3 and J usage is TRBJ1-1, with a tentative D call TRBD1 (5 bases). Germline V gene data show CDR1 as LGHNA and CDR2 as YSLEER. V lost 6 bases, J lost 7 bases, and 12 bases lay in between. This CDR3 is 12 amino acids long. As DNA, the CDR3 is TGCGCCAGCAGGGATCGGGGGAATGAAGCTTTCTTT. This gives the protein CASRDRGNEAFF.

This clone was counted only a few times. The chain links TRBV27 to TRBJ1-3; TRBD1 is a possible D gene (6 bases). Trimming pared 6 bases from V and 4 bases from J, leaving 10 bases between. Germline V CDR1 and CDR2: MNHEY, SMNVEV (reference sequence). The CDR3 sequence is 13 residues long. The CDR3 spells CASRVQGGNTIYF. In DNA, the CDR3 is TGTGCCAGCAGAGTACAGGGAGGAAACACCATATATTTT.

V is TRBV28 and J is TRBJ1-1; 8 bases fit TRBD1. V was pared by 6 bases and J by 4 bases, with 7 bases of the junction left unmatched. The germline V gene has CDR1 MDHEN and CDR2 SYDVKM. The CDR3 sequence is 14 residues long. The CDR3, as DNA: TGTGCCAGCAGGTCCACAGGGGGGGGCACTGAAGCTTTCTTT. Amino acids: CASRSTGGGTEAFF.

This chain uses TRBV5-4 with TRBJ2-5; 7 nucleotides align to TRBD1. The V gene end was trimmed by 1 base and the J gene end by 5 bases; junction bases not matched to a gene: 5. CDR3 length equals 14 residues. Germline values: CDR1 SGHNT, CDR2 YYREEE (reference sequence). The CDR3 reads CASSLPDRWETQYF. The CDR3 DNA is TGTGCCAGCAGCTTGCCGGACAGGTGGGAGACCCAGTACTTC.

This clone was seen a few times. The chain carries TRBV29-1 and TRBJ2-7, with 8 bases identical to TRBD1. Unmatched junction bases numbered 5, after V lost 2 bases and J lost 5 bases. Germline V CDR1 and CDR2: SQVTM, ANQGSEA. There are 13 residues in the CDR3. CDR3: CSVEQGAPNEQYF. As DNA, the CDR3 is TGCAGCGTTGAACAGGGGGCGCCCAACGAGCAGTACTTC.

This chain connects TRBV7-3 to TRBJ2-1, with 14 bases identical to TRBD2. Unmatched junction bases numbered 4, after V lost 3 bases and J lost 6 bases. Germline assignment: CDR1 SGHTA and CDR2 FQGTGA. The CDR3 contains 16 residues. The CDR3 bases are TGTGCCAGCAGCTTCCGCGGGACTAGCGGGAGCAATGAGCAGTTCTTC. This sequence encodes CASSFRGTSGSNEQFF.

This chain links TRBV7-6 with TRBJ2-3, with D possibly matching TRBD2 (6 bases). This CDR3 has 17 amino acids. The germline gives CDR1 SGHVS, CDR2 FNYEAQ. Trimming took 5 bases from V and 4 from J, leaving 22 bases between them. CDR3 amino acids: CASSLELGGRRADTQYF. The CDR3 DNA is TGTGCCAGCAGCCTCGAACTAGGAGGGCGGAGAGCAGATACGCAGTATTTT.

This clone was counted a few times. This chain joins TRBV27 and TRBJ2-2; D is unresolved. The CDR3 spans 13 residues. V lost 10 bases and J lost 3, with 12 bases in between. CDR1 and CDR2 from the germline V gene are MNHEY and SMNVEV (reference sequence). CDR3 amino acids: CATENSYTGELFF. The CDR3 nucleotides are TGTGCCACCGAAAACAGTTACACCGGGGAGCTGTTTTTT.

The chain uses TRBV27 and TRBJ2-5; 7 positions match TRBD2. The germline CDR1 and CDR2 sequences are MNHEY and SMNVEV (reference sequence). The CDR3 totals 14 residues. Trimming cost V 2 bases and J 5 bases; bases outside gene matches: 5. The CDR3: CASSLAGVVETQYF. CDR3 coding DNA: TGTGCCAGCAGTTTAGCGGGAGTTGTGGAGACCCAGTACTTC.

This chain joins TRBV6-5 and TRBJ1-3, with TRBD1 matching 7 bases. CDR3 size: 15 residues. Germline lookup yields CDR1 MNHEY and CDR2 SVGAGI. The V and J ends lost 6 bases and 0 bases, in that order; junction bases with no gene match: 5. CDR3 sequence: CASSRDRISGNTIYF. The CDR3 region has the DNA TGTGCCAGCAGCCGGGACAGAATCTCTGGAAACACCATATATTTT.

The V and J genes are TRBV2 and TRBJ2-7; unclear D gene. CDR1 and CDR2 from the germline V gene are SNHLY and FYNNEI. The CDR3 totals 17 residues. Between the trimmed V and J ends, which lost 4 bases and 3 bases, there was a span of 22 bases. This CDR3 reads CASSALRVVQIDYEQYF. CDR3 bases: TGTGCCAGCAGTGCTCTTCGGGTGGTCCAAATAGACTACGAGCAGTACTTC.

The chain couples TRBV6-5 to TRBJ1-2; 9 positions agree with TRBD1. V shed 0 bases and J 10 bases; nucleotides not matched to a gene: 6. The CDR3 totals 14 residues. The germline V gene encodes CDR1 MNHEY and CDR2 SVGAGI. CDR3 residues: CASSYSGQGWVYTF. CDR3 coding DNA: TGTGCCAGCAGTTACTCGGGACAGGGATGGGTCTACACCTTC.

This clone appeared a single time. The gene calls are TRBV12-5 and TRBJ2-1, with 8 bases matching TRBD1. The CDR3 is 16 residues long. The germline V gene has CDR1 LGHNT and CDR2 FRNRAP. After removal of 5 bases from V and 0 bases from J, the junction contained 6 bases not matched to a gene. The CDR3 sequence: CASGTRTGNSYNEQFF. The CDR3 DNA follows: TGTGCTAGTGGTACCCGGACAGGGAACTCCTACAATGAGCAGTTCTTC.

This clone was found a few times. The V call is TRBV11-2, the J call TRBJ2-2, with TRBD2 identical over 9 bases. CDR1 and CDR2 from the germline V gene are SGHAT and FQNNGV. The V and J ends lost 6 bases and 2 bases, in that order; junction bases with no gene match: 13. The CDR3 loop spans 18 amino acids. CDR3 coding DNA: TGTGCCAGCAGGCCAACTAGCGGGCACTTCGGTAACACCGGGGAGCTGTTTTTT. This translates into CASRPTSGHFGNTGELFF. The full variable domain, with the rest looked up from reference TRBV11-2 and TRBJ2-2, is EAGVAQSPRYKIIEKRQSVAFWCNPISGHATLYWYQQILGQGPKLLIQFQNNGVVDDSQLPKDRFSAERLKGVDSTLKIQPAKLEDSAVYLCASRPTSGHFGNTGELFFGEGSRLTVL.

This chain connects TRBV6-6 to TRBJ2-3; D is unresolved. The CDR3 consists of 11 residues. Germline V gene lookup returns CDR1 MNHNY and CDR2 SVGAGI (reference sequence). Trimming removed 6 bases at V and 3 bases at J, with 4 bases between. CDR3 coding DNA: TGTGCCAGCAGCCGTACAGATACGCAGTATTTT. It translates to CASSRTDTQYF.

The V call is TRBV25-1, the J call TRBJ1-1; D possibly corresponds to TRBD1 (5 bases). The germline gives CDR1 MGHDK, CDR2 SYGVNS. CDR3 length: 15 amino acids. The V gene lost 3 bases and the J gene lost 3 bases, with 14 bases spanning the gap. CDR3 sequence reads: CASSDPTVGDTEAFF. CDR3 nucleotides: TGTGCCAGCAGTGATCCGACCGTAGGGGACACTGAAGCTTTCTTT.